This TCR beta chain is from a study of cytomegalovirus exposure and HLA in healthy donors. To note about this clone: Its antigen is unknown.

General study points: Association with HLA alleles at 0.05 false discovery rate was found for 16,951 TCR beta sequences in a later analysis. A later analysis linked a missense DCLRE1C variant to TCR beta V- and J-gene trimming. Prior analysis indicated that the majority of TCR beta V segments exhibited productivity approximately 87% or approximately 30% of the time.

PCR used 60 Vbeta primers and 13 Jbeta primers. Assay: immunoSEQ multiplex PCR; the TCRdb copy retains only in-frame clones and omits some. Of more than 150,000 clones listed, over 70% are singletons. Trimming pared 2 bases from V and 11 bases from J, leaving 16 bases between. The CDR3 runs 13 residues. Germline loops: CDR1 SGHRS, CDR2 YFSETQ. Sample: PBMCs. The rearrangement links TRBV5-1 to TRBJ1-1; perhaps TRBD1 as D (6 bases). The source is a woman aged 18-35 years in good health and CMV-seronegative. This chain's CDR3 is CASSLGGALRAFF. CDR3 DNA: TGCGCCAGCAGCTTAGGGGGGGCTCTGCGCGCTTTCTTT.